This T cell receptor (beta chain) was identified in a study of metastatic and nonmetastatic thyroid tumors. About the study: Both malignant and benign thyroid patients supplied peripheral blood and tumor or nodule tissue samples, across which the repertoires of these patients were then compared.

At least ten counts were recorded for this clone. TCRdb re-analyzed the PCR reads using MiXCR. The sample carries tens of thousands of clones, about a sixth recorded once. Prior to thyroid surgery, none of the patients had received any treatment. V lost 4 bases, J lost 1 base, and 0 bases stayed unmatched. The CDR3 spans 13 residues. Germline-derived CDR1 and CDR2 are SGHRS and YFSETQ. This receptor was identified in a male donor with papillary thyroid cancer or a benign thyroid nodule (not recorded which). Some clones in this sample may be carry-over from other donors' samples. The gene calls are TRBV5-1 and TRBJ2-7, with TRBD1 identical over 9 bases. Material: blood. For the CDR3, the DNA is TGCGCCAGCAGCGGACAGGGGTCCTACGAGCAGTACTTC. As protein: CASSGQGSYEQYF.